These 31 T cell receptor beta chains share one sample of origin, sequenced in a study of Graves' ophthalmopathy and Graves' hyperthyroidism. CDR3 regions of TCR beta were amplified from RNA transcripts. HTBI-primed RT-PCR formed the first round, and a multiplex PCR formed the second. Using its own MiXCR run on the multiplex PCR reads, TCRdb lists one record per CDR3 protein. The sample lists 650,000 to 900,000 distinct CDR3 sequences; around 40% were seen once. Sequencing was carried out using peripheral blood. The receptor source for this set is an adult man with Graves' ophthalmopathy.

A few counts support this clonotype. The rearrangement joins TRBV4-1 to TRBJ2-5; 8 bases are a match to TRBD1. The CDR3 extends over 13 amino acids. The V segment lost 1 base and the J segment 10 bases; nucleotides outside the gene matches: 5. Germline V CDR1 and CDR2: MGHRA, YSYEKL. DNA of the CDR3: TGCGCCAGCAGCCAAGGGAGGACAGGGCTCCAGTACTTC. Translating gives CASSQGRTGLQYF.

Many counts were recorded for this clonotype. This chain connects TRBV7-9 to TRBJ2-7; tentative D call: TRBD1 (5 bases). Trimming stripped 5 bases from V and 2 bases from J, with 10 bases between. Per germline, CDR1 SEHNR and CDR2 FQNEAQ (reference sequence). This CDR3 is 13 amino acids long. For the CDR3, the DNA is TGTGCCAGCAGCAACACAGGAGCCTACGAGCAGTACTTC. Encoded protein: CASSNTGAYEQYF.

In regard to this clonotype: This CDR3 fails to terminate in the conserved phenylalanine or tryptophan, so it likely reflects a read error. The DNA is left out, because the CDR3 cannot be placed on it with certainty; the CDR3 is given as TCRdb lists it. V usage is TRBV10-1 and J usage is TRBJ2-6. Inclusive of both ends, the CDR3 amounts to 8 amino acids. Per germline, CDR1 WNHNN and CDR2 SYGVQD (reference sequence). This CDR3 reads CASRYGTS.

The chain employs TRBV19 and TRBJ2-7; D is possibly TRBD2 (7 bases). CDR3 length: 13 amino acids. The germline gives CDR1 LNHDA, CDR2 SQIVND (reference sequence). The germline V and J ends were trimmed by 11 bases and 5 bases, with 19 bases remaining between them. The CDR3 bases are TGTGCCTGGACAGCGGGAAGGTTCCACGAGCAGTACTTC. Amino acids: CAWTAGRFHEQYF.

This clonotype came up a few times. This chain uses TRBV19 with TRBJ1-1, with D hard to call. V was clipped by 5 bases and J by 1 base, with 14 bases between them. Germline loops: CDR1 LNHDA, CDR2 SQIVND (reference sequence). CDR3 size: 15 residues. The CDR3 nucleotides are TGTGCCAGTAGTCTACGTACTCGCAGGAACACTGAAGCTTTCTTT. Encoded protein: CASSLRTRRNTEAFF.

This clonotype has just a few counts. This chain connects TRBV20-1 to TRBJ1-5; a weak D match, TRBD1 (6 bases). V gave up 1 base and J gave up 8 bases, with 12 bases separating them. The CDR3 has 13 amino acids. Germline values: CDR1 DFQATT, CDR2 SNEGSKA (reference sequence). The CDR3: CSARGGGMEPQHF. CDR3 bases: TGCAGTGCTAGAGGCGGGGGCATGGAGCCCCAGCATTTT.

The chain links TRBV2 to TRBJ2-7; no clear D. The CDR3 contains 11 residues. From germline, CDR1 is SNHLY and CDR2 FYNNEI. V lost 6 bases to trimming and J lost 6 bases, with 9 bases between them. The CDR3 DNA is TGTGCCAGCAGCAACGTGGTCGAGCAGTACTTC. This codes for CASSNVVEQYF.

The rearrangement joins TRBV14 to TRBJ1-6; perhaps TRBD1 as D (5 bases). Germline assignment: CDR1 SGHDN and CDR2 FVKESK. The ends were cut back, 0 bases at V and 5 bases at J, with 14 bases in the middle. The CDR3 has 17 amino acids. The CDR3 spells CASSQEYGGTNNSPLHF. CDR3 in DNA: TGTGCCAGCAGCCAAGAGTACGGGGGGACGAATAATTCACCCCTCCACTTT.

This sequence joins TRBV6-5 and TRBJ1-6, with D perhaps TRBD1 (6 bases). Looked up from germline, CDR1 is MNHEY and CDR2 is SVGAGI. The germline V and J ends were trimmed by 5 bases and 7 bases, with 15 bases remaining between them. This CDR3 region has 15 residues. CDR3 protein: CASSLRGTKNSPLHF. CDR3 coding DNA: TGTGCCAGCAGTCTACGAGGGACAAAAAATTCACCCCTCCACTTT.

This clonotype was counted at least ten times. DNA of the CDR3: TGCAGGACAGAGGACTATGGCTACACCTTC. It codes for CRTEDYGYTF. The chain recombines TRBV20-1 with TRBJ1-2; D is possibly TRBD1 (5 bases). CDR1 is DFQATT, CDR2 SNEGSKA, per germline (reference sequence). CDR3 length: 10 amino acids.

This chain links TRBV20-1 with TRBJ1-5, with 7 bases aligning to TRBD1. The CDR3 has 13 amino acids. Germline V gene data show CDR1 as DFQATT and CDR2 as SNEGSKA (reference sequence). The DNA of the CDR3 is TGCAGCCTAGCGTGGGACAGAGATCAGCCCCAGCATTTT. Translation: CSLAWDRDQPQHF.

This clonotype came up a few times. V and J are TRBV20-1 and TRBJ2-7, with D possibly being TRBD2 (5 bases). Germline lookup yields CDR1 DFQATT and CDR2 SNEGSKA (reference sequence). The V end was cut by 3 bases, the J end by 9 bases, with 18 bases between. The CDR3 loop spans 13 amino acids. CDR3 residues: CSASAPGSRGQYF. The CDR3 coding sequence is TGCAGTGCTAGTGCGCCGGGATCACGAGGGCAGTACTTC.

In this sample, this clonotype turned up a few times. The rearrangement uses TRBV10-3 and TRBJ1-5; tentative D call: TRBD1 (5 bases). The CDR3 contains 15 residues. The germline V gene has CDR1 ENHRY and CDR2 SYGVKD. Trimming took 9 bases from V and 4 from J, leaving 19 bases between them. CDR3 DNA sequence: TGTGCCATAAGCCGTACGGGGGAACAAAATCAGCCCCAGCATTTT. Translated: CAISRTGEQNQPQHF.

This chain links TRBV19 with TRBJ1-5; perhaps TRBD1 as D (6 bases). This CDR3 comprises 15 residues. V lost 9 bases and J lost 2, with 17 bases in between. The germline CDR1 and CDR2 sequences are LNHDA and SQIVND (reference sequence). The CDR3 DNA reads TGTGCCAGCTCTCCGGGGGCCCGGGGCAATCAGCCCCAGCATTTT. Its translation is CASSPGARGNQPQHF.

This chain joins TRBV2 and TRBJ1-4; no clear D gene. The CDR3 sequence is 11 residues long. The V end was cut by 1 base, the J end by 10 bases, with 4 bases between. The germline V gene encodes CDR1 SNHLY and CDR2 FYNNEI. CDR3 coding DNA: TGTGCCAGCAGTGAAGGAGTAAAACTGTTTTTT. Residues: CASSEGVKLFF.

V and J are TRBV2 and TRBJ2-7; 8 bases map to TRBD1. Per the germline V gene, CDR1 is SNHLY and CDR2 is FYNNEI. The ends lost 6 bases at V and 5 bases at J; junction bases unmatched: 6. The CDR3 contains 13 residues. The CDR3 spells CASRRTGINEQYF. The CDR3 DNA reads TGTGCCAGCAGGAGGACAGGGATAAACGAGCAGTACTTC. The variable domain in full, with the rest retrieved from reference TRBV2 and TRBJ2-7, is EPEVTQTPSHQVTQMGQEVILRCVPISNHLYFYWYRQILGQKVEFLVSFYNNEISEKSEIFDDQFSVERPDGSNFTLKIRSTKLEDSAMYFCASRRTGINEQYFGPGTRLTVT.

Remarks on this clonotype: A junction boundary mismatches the germline segment, possibly from a read error. The CDR3 region is CASRLDGTQGTRYF. In nucleotides, the CDR3 is TGTGCCAGCAGGCTGGACGGGACACAAGGGACCCGGTACTTC. This chain connects TRBV6-2 or TRBV6-3 to TRBJ2-5, with D perhaps matching TRBD1 (6 bases). The CDR3 runs to 14 residues. Germline V lookup: CDR1 MNHEY, CDR2 SVGEGT.

This clonotype has a handful of counts. The chain employs TRBV24-1 and TRBJ1-5; a weak D match, TRBD1 (5 bases). Per germline, CDR1 KGHDR and CDR2 SFDVKD. V dropped 11 bases and J dropped 7 bases, with 23 bases sitting between them. The CDR3 totals 15 residues. In DNA, the CDR3 is TGTGCCAGCAATGGGGACCGCACGGGCCGGCAGCCCCAGCATTTT. Its protein product is CASNGDRTGRQPQHF.

Note on this clonotype: This could be a read error, since a much larger clone is one nucleotide away. The chain is built from TRBV7-2 and TRBJ2-5; a weak D match, TRBD1 (6 bases). CDR3 length: 15 residues. Germline loops: CDR1 SGHTA, CDR2 FQGNSA. The V gene lost 1 base and the J gene lost 2 bases, with 11 bases spanning the gap. CDR3 sequence (DNA): TGTGCCAGCAGCTTAGGGGGGCGGGCGCAAGAGACCCAGTACTTC. This gives the protein CASSLGGRAQETQYF. The complete variable domain, with remaining parts taken from reference TRBV7-2 and TRBJ2-5, reads GAGVSQSPSNKVTEKGKDVELRCDPISGHTALYWYRQSLGQGLEFLIYFQGNSAPDKSGLPSDRFSAERTGGSVSTLTIQRTQQEDSAVYLCASSLGGRAQETQYFGPGTRLLVL.

The CDR3 sequence: CASSGLAGGTDTQYF. The DNA for the CDR3 is TGTGCCAGCAGTGGTCTAGCGGGGGGCACAGATACGCAGTATTTT. The chain is built from TRBV2 and TRBJ2-3; 10 bases agree with TRBD2. With 4 bases clipped from V and 1 base from J, the junction kept 2 bases outside the gene matches. The CDR3 runs to 15 residues. The germline CDR1 and CDR2 sequences are SNHLY and FYNNEI.

This clonotype has ten or more counts. This sequence joins TRBV20-1 and TRBJ1-2; D remains unclear. CDR1 is DFQATT and CDR2 is SNEGSKA in the germline V gene (reference sequence). The germline V and J ends were trimmed by 2 bases and 2 bases, with 6 bases remaining between them. The CDR3 has 12 amino acids. CDR3 sequence reads: CSARSGNYGYTF. The CDR3 region has the DNA TGCAGTGCTAGATCCGGAAACTATGGCTACACCTTC.

This chain connects TRBV7-9 to TRBJ2-5; D not resolved. From germline, CDR1 is SEHNR and CDR2 FQNEAQ (reference sequence). V lost 1 base and J 3 bases, leaving 9 bases between the germline ends. This CDR3 has 14 amino acids. CDR3: CASSLGGNEETQYF. CDR3 sequence (DNA): TGTGCCAGCAGCTTAGGGGGAAATGAAGAGACCCAGTACTTC.

This chain uses TRBV10-3 with TRBJ2-5, with 11 bases fitting TRBD1. Germline loops: CDR1 ENHRY, CDR2 SYGVKD. The V gene end was trimmed by 10 bases and the J gene end by 5 bases; junction bases not matched to a gene: 24. There are 19 residues in the CDR3. The CDR3 spells CASKRLVRGTGGIGETQYF. For the CDR3, the DNA is TGTGCCAGCAAACGTTTGGTACGCGGGACAGGGGGAATTGGCGAGACCCAGTACTTC.

The CDR3 protein is CASSLGTGSTGELFF. Written as DNA, the CDR3 is TGTGCCAGCAGCTTGGGAACAGGGTCCACCGGGGAGCTGTTTTTT. This chain uses TRBV7-9 with TRBJ2-2; tentative D call: TRBD1 (6 bases). Trimming shortened V by 3 bases and J by 4 bases, and 12 bases separated the two germline ends. Germline lookup yields CDR1 SEHNR and CDR2 FQNEAQ (reference sequence). This CDR3 has 15 residues.

This clonotype was observed many times. The V call is TRBV7-9, the J call TRBJ2-7; no definite D call. The ends were cut back, 4 bases at V and 5 bases at J, with 18 bases in the middle. This CDR3 has 15 amino acids. Germline CDR1 SEHNR, CDR2 FQNEAQ (reference sequence). The CDR3 reads CASSYDSGPFDEQYF. The DNA of the CDR3 is TGTGCCAGCAGCTACGACTCCGGTCCCTTCGACGAGCAGTACTTC. The whole variable domain, remainder taken from reference TRBV7-9 and TRBJ2-7, is DTGVSQNPRHKITKRGQNVTFRCDPISEHNRLYWYRQTLGQGPEFLTYFQNEAQLEKSRLLSDRFSAERPKGSFSTLEIQRTEQGDSAMYLCASSYDSGPFDEQYFGPGTRLTVT.

This clonotype has only one observation. CDR3 nucleotides: TGTGCCAGCAGTCCGGGACAGGGGTCTGTCTACGAGCAGTACTTC. It specifies CASSPGQGSVYEQYF. The chain recombines TRBV2 with TRBJ2-7; 10 positions agree with TRBD1. This CDR3 spans 15 amino acids. CDR1 and CDR2 from the germline V gene are SNHLY and FYNNEI. Unmatched junction bases numbered 7, after V lost 5 bases and J lost 3 bases.

This clonotype was seen more than once but under ten times. A much larger clone lies a single base off, so this may be a read error. The chain recombines TRBV9 with TRBJ1-5, with unresolved D. Germline CDR1 SGDLS, CDR2 YYNGEE. This CDR3 has 14 amino acids. V was cut by 0 bases and J by 0 bases, with 4 bases left in between. CDR3 nucleotides: TGTGCCAGCAGCGTAGGGGATAGCAATCAGCCCCAGCATTTT. It specifies CASSVGDSNQPQHF.

The chain joins TRBV12-3 or TRBV12-4 to TRBJ2-7, with 8 nucleotides matching TRBD1. This CDR3 spans 15 amino acids. Trimming cost V 3 bases and J 7 bases; bases outside gene matches: 11. CDR3 sequence reads: CASSFAKTGVKEQYF. CDR3 DNA sequence: TGTGCCAGCAGTTTTGCGAAGACAGGGGTTAAAGAGCAGTACTTC.

This clonotype was detected many times. The rearrangement uses TRBV25-1 and TRBJ1-1, with a tentative D call TRBD1 (5 bases). Per germline, CDR1 MGHDK and CDR2 SYGVNS. V was cut by 5 bases and J by 7 bases, with 11 bases left in between. This CDR3 has 12 residues. This CDR3 is CASSRVGGEAFF. Written as DNA, the CDR3 is TGTGCCAGCAGTAGGGTTGGGGGTGAAGCTTTCTTT.

This clonotype has ten or more counts. This rearrangement joins TRBV10-3 to TRBJ1-2, with 7 bases lining up with TRBD1. Germline V gene data show CDR1 as ENHRY and CDR2 as SYGVKD. J lost 7 bases, V lost 0 bases, and 11 bases had no gene match. The CDR3 extends over 16 amino acids. The CDR3 loop is CAISESTVTGIGGYTF. The CDR3 DNA follows: TGTGCCATCAGTGAGTCGACCGTGACAGGGATCGGTGGCTACACCTTC.

The CDR3, as DNA: TGTGCCAGCAGCCTACCCCTTGGGGCAGCCGGGGAGCTGTTTTTT. Its translation: CASSLPLGAAGELFF. The chain couples TRBV11-2 to TRBJ2-2, with D perhaps TRBD1 (5 bases). CDR3 size: 15 residues. Germline CDR1 SGHAT, CDR2 FQNNGV. V lost 5 bases and J 6 bases, leaving 16 bases between the germline ends.